This record looks at one TCR beta chain sequence and its context. Its target is unknown. The entry originates in a study of beta chain features in type 1 diabetes. The study, taken as a whole, reports: Reduced insertions and increased deletions marked VDJ junctions in type 1 diabetes patients.

Since all of the isolated RNA was reverse transcribed, expressed TCRB transcripts were what got sequenced. Some 4 million reads were obtained on average from naive, central memory and regulatory T cell samples. Using immunoSEQ multiplex PCR, the repertoire was profiled, and TCRdb retains in-frame clones only, with some absent. The table shows 400,000 to 450,000 clones, with roughly 14% occurring only once. V shed 3 bases and J shed 0 bases, with 16 bases lying between them. This CDR3 has 17 amino acids. Looked up from germline, CDR1 is PRHDT and CDR2 is FYEKMQ (reference sequence). A single heparinised draw of roughly 100 mL on average was taken per donor. Naive, central memory, regulatory and stem cell-like memory cells within the CD4+ compartment were sorted using CD45RO/CCR7/CD25/CD127/CD95/CD27.

The source material was naive CD4+ T cells from blood. The chain links TRBV13 to TRBJ2-3; unclear D gene. The sequence was obtained from a man under 40 in good health. The CDR3 loop reads CASSFKPGVSSTDTQYF. The CDR3 DNA reads TGTGCCAGCAGCTTCAAACCCGGTGTTTCGAGCACAGATACGCAGTATTTT.